The 30 T cell receptor beta chains below were found in one sample sequenced in a study of cytomegalovirus exposure and HLA in healthy donors (dated by TCRdb to the late 2010s). To prepare the library, the immunoSEQ multiplex PCR assay was applied. A mixture of 60 forward primers for TCR Vbeta segments and 13 reverse primers for TCR Jbeta segments was used in the multiplex PCR. Imported from immuneACCESS, the table was reduced by TCRdb to in-frame sequences with V and J called. These copies leave out some clones; in studies compared against another copy, an unresolved V gene accounts for under half, and the cause of the remainder is not known. For this sample the table gives 150,000 to 250,000 clones, of which just over 75% were detected only once. In total, the top ten clones hold 1.5% to 2% of the sample. Sequenced sample: PBMCs. The receptors shown here come from a man younger than 40 in good health and CMV-seronegative.

V gene TRBV7-8 combines with J gene TRBJ1-1; D unclear. Germline V gives CDR1 SGHVS, CDR2 FQNEAQ. Trimming removed 5 bases at V and 3 bases at J, with 13 bases between. CDR3 length equals 14 residues. The CDR3 protein is CASSLRGIDTEAFF. Here the CDR3 DNA reads TGTGCCAGCAGCCTTCGGGGAATAGACACTGAAGCTTTCTTT.

The chain combines TRBV28 with TRBJ2-7; D possibly corresponds to TRBD2 (5 bases). V was trimmed by 6 bases and J by 6 bases, leaving 21 bases between them. The CDR3 runs to 15 residues. The germline gives CDR1 MDHEN, CDR2 SYDVKM. The CDR3 DNA is TGTGCCAGCAGGCCGCAACTCCGGGTTCGGGGCGAGCAGTACTTC. It codes for CASRPQLRVRGEQYF.

This chain links TRBV5-1 with TRBJ2-2; 7 bases line up with TRBD1. Germline V gives CDR1 SGHRS, CDR2 YFSETQ. V lost 0 bases, J lost 8 bases, and 7 bases stayed unmatched. The CDR3 extends over 15 amino acids. For the CDR3, the DNA is TGCGCCAGCAGCTTGGGACAGGGATTCGTGGGGGAGCTGTTTTTT. The encoded protein is CASSLGQGFVGELFF.

The chain joins TRBV6-5 to TRBJ2-1; TRBD2 might be the D (6 bases). The CDR3 consists of 14 residues. The germline V gene has CDR1 MNHEY and CDR2 SVGAGI. V was pared by 6 bases and J by 12 bases, with 21 bases between. CDR3 region: CASRTGTATLVQFF. Written as DNA, the CDR3 is TGTGCCAGCAGAACGGGGACTGCCACATTAGTGCAGTTCTTC.

The chain has TRBV28 and TRBJ1-1; 8 bases are shared with TRBD1. Germline-derived CDR1 and CDR2 are MDHEN and SYDVKM. The CDR3 contains 14 residues. With 2 bases clipped from V and 11 bases from J, the junction kept 10 bases outside the gene matches. The CDR3 spells CASSLTGGAPRAFF. The CDR3 DNA reads TGTGCCAGCAGTTTAACAGGGGGGGCCCCGCGGGCTTTCTTT.

This clone was observed a few times. The conserved phenylalanine or tryptophan is not found at the CDR3 terminus, so this likely reflects a read error. No DNA is shown, since the ends of the CDR3 on it are uncertain; the CDR3 is the one TCRdb lists. The V gene is TRBV7-3, the J gene TRBJ2-7; the table's D call, TRBD2, has no DNA check behind it. The CDR3 comprises 13 residues, both ends counted. Germline CDR1 and CDR2: SGHTA and FQGTGA. The CDR3 loop is CASSSPPLPGDPH.

The rearrangement uses TRBV27 and TRBJ1-5; D gene unclear. Trimming cost V 5 bases and J 1 base, with 9 bases left between them. The CDR3 is 14 residues long. Germline values: CDR1 MNHEY, CDR2 SMNVEV (reference sequence). In DNA, the CDR3 is TGTGCCAGCAGTCCCGACATCAGCAATCAGCCCCAGCATTTT. As protein: CASSPDISNQPQHF.

The V call is TRBV29-1, the J call TRBJ1-2; TRBD1 aligns across 8 bases. In germline, CDR1 is SQVTM, CDR2 ANQGSEA. The trim removed 5 bases at V and 8 bases at J, leaving 10 bases unmatched. The CDR3 loop spans 13 amino acids. CDR3 in amino acids: CSVPDRVGTGYTF. CDR3 DNA: TGCAGCGTTCCGGACAGGGTTGGTACGGGCTACACCTTC.

The chain recombines TRBV6-5 with TRBJ1-5; tentative D call: TRBD1 (6 bases). Germline V gene lookup returns CDR1 MNHEY and CDR2 SVGAGI. The CDR3 contains 14 residues. The germline V and J ends were trimmed by 5 bases and 1 base, with 9 bases remaining between them. The CDR3 protein is CASSRTESNQPQHF. The CDR3 region has the DNA TGTGCCAGCAGTCGGACAGAGAGCAATCAGCCCCAGCATTTT.

The chain links TRBV5-6 to TRBJ2-7, with D tentatively TRBD2 (6 bases). Germline CDR1 reads SGHDT; CDR2 reads YYEEEE. Trimming removed 2 bases from V and 3 bases from J, with 9 bases in between. The CDR3 spans 13 residues. CDR3 amino acids: CASSFGSGYEQYF. The CDR3 DNA reads TGTGCCAGCAGCTTCGGGAGCGGCTACGAGCAGTACTTC. Full variable domain (rest looked up from reference TRBV5-6 and TRBJ2-7): DAGVTQSPTHLIKTRGQQVTLRCSPKSGHDTVSWYQQALGQGPQFIFQYYEEEERQRGNFPDRFSGHQFPNYSSELNVNALLLGDSALYLCASSFGSGYEQYFGPGTRLTVT.

The chain recombines TRBV18 with TRBJ2-1; D is unclear. In germline, CDR1 is KGHSH, CDR2 LQKENI. V shed 3 bases and J shed 1 base, with 13 bases lying between them. The CDR3 totals 16 residues. This chain's CDR3 is CASSPQALKSYNEQFF. For the CDR3, the DNA is TGTGCCAGCTCACCTCAGGCGTTAAAGTCCTACAATGAGCAGTTCTTC.

The chain has TRBV5-4 and TRBJ2-4; 7 bases are a match to TRBD2. This CDR3 is 16 amino acids long. V lost 4 bases, J lost 1 base, and 8 bases stayed unmatched. Germline V gene sequence: CDR1 SGHNT, CDR2 YYREEE (reference sequence). DNA for the CDR3: TGTGCCAGCAGCCCGGACGGGGGAGGGGCCAAAAACATTCAGTACTTC. Protein sequence: CASSPDGGGAKNIQYF.

The J gene is TRBJ2-7, the V gene TRBV5-1; 9 bases match TRBD1. CDR1 is SGHRS and CDR2 is YFSETQ in the germline V gene. V dropped 3 bases and J dropped 2; count of bases not matched to a gene: 6. There are 15 residues in the CDR3. As DNA, the CDR3 is TGCGCCAGCAGCTCATCCGGGACAGGGACCTACGAGCAGTACTTC. It yields the protein CASSSSGTGTYEQYF.

This clone has ten or more counts. The rearrangement joins TRBV6-1 to TRBJ2-3, with a possible D match to TRBD2 (5 bases). The germline gives CDR1 MNHNS, CDR2 SASEGT. There are 19 residues in the CDR3. V was shortened by 3 bases and J by 0 bases, with 22 bases between the two germline ends. The CDR3 sequence is CASSDSPNVAHTSTDTQYF. The CDR3 region has the DNA TGTGCCAGCAGTGATTCCCCGAACGTAGCGCACACTAGCACAGATACGCAGTATTTT.

The chain is built from TRBV2 and TRBJ2-7; D ambiguous. Trimming removed 1 base from V and 3 bases from J, with 7 bases in between. CDR1 and CDR2 (germline): SNHLY, FYNNEI. The CDR3 loop spans 13 amino acids. The CDR3 DNA reads TGTGCCAGCAGTGAAGTCACAGACTACGAGCAGTACTTC. Its translation: CASSEVTDYEQYF.

This sequence joins TRBV6-5 and TRBJ2-1; 9 nucleotides line up with TRBD1. CDR1 is MNHEY and CDR2 is SVGAGI in the germline V gene. Trimming cost V 6 bases and J 4 bases; bases outside gene matches: 7. This CDR3 is built from 15 residues. In DNA form, the CDR3 reads TGTGCCAGCAGCGTATCCGGGACAGGGTACAATGAGCAGTTCTTC. This sequence encodes CASSVSGTGYNEQFF.

The genes are TRBV28 and TRBJ1-5, with 7 bases identical to TRBD1. Germline values: CDR1 MDHEN, CDR2 SYDVKM. This CDR3 has 14 amino acids. V lost 6 bases to trimming and J lost 6 bases; unmatched junction nucleotides: 8. In DNA form, the CDR3 reads TGTGCCAGCAGCTTTGACAGGGCGGGTCAGCCCCAGCATTTT. This translates into CASSFDRAGQPQHF.

The rearrangement uses TRBV28 and TRBJ1-1; 7 nucleotides line up with TRBD1. The V and J ends lost 11 bases and 0 bases, in that order; junction bases with no gene match: 9. This CDR3 has 14 residues. From germline, CDR1 is MDHEN and CDR2 SYDVKM. The CDR3 reads CAGGQPFMNTEAFF. CDR3 sequence (DNA): TGTGCCGGGGGACAGCCATTCATGAACACTGAAGCTTTCTTT.

The gene calls are TRBV30 and TRBJ1-1; 10 bases align to TRBD1. Germline trimming cut 7 bases from V and 3 bases from J; bases unmatched to any gene: 11. Germline V gene sequence: CDR1 GTSNPN, CDR2 SVGIG (reference sequence). CDR3 size: 15 residues. As DNA, the CDR3 is TGTGCCTCCTGGCGGGACAGGGGAACGGACACTGAAGCTTTCTTT. Amino acids: CASWRDRGTDTEAFF.

This clone has just a few counts. This same CDR3 is encoded by further DNA sequences in the sample. The chain uses TRBV19 and TRBJ2-3; possible D gene TRBD1, 5 bases. The CDR3 length is 15 residues. V was cut by 3 bases and J by 3 bases, with 13 bases left in between. Germline V lookup: CDR1 LNHDA, CDR2 SQIVND (reference sequence). CDR3 loop: CASSIGQGLTDTQYF. The CDR3 DNA is TGTGCCAGTAGTATCGGTCAGGGTTTGACAGATACGCAGTATTTT. The full variable domain, with the rest looked up from reference TRBV19 and TRBJ2-3, is DGGITQSPKYLFRKEGQNVTLSCEQNLNHDAMYWYRQDPGQGLRLIYYSQIVNDFQKGDIAEGYSVSREKKESFPLTVTSAQKNPTAFYLCASSIGQGLTDTQYFGPGTRLTVL.

The V gene is TRBV12-5, the J gene TRBJ2-1; weak D call: TRBD1 (6 bases). Germline V gene data show CDR1 as LGHNT and CDR2 as FRNRAP. There are 14 residues in the CDR3. The germline V and J ends were trimmed by 4 bases and 8 bases, with 15 bases remaining between them. The CDR3 sequence: CASGSGRGGDEQFF. CDR3 DNA: TGTGCTAGTGGTTCAGGGAGAGGGGGTGATGAGCAGTTCTTC.

The rearrangement links TRBV27 to TRBJ2-5, with no clear D. The germline CDR1 and CDR2 sequences are MNHEY and SMNVEV (reference sequence). The CDR3 covers 15 residues. Trimming left V 1 base short and J 1 base short, with 10 bases between. CDR3 DNA: TGTGCCAGCAGTTTATTTGGCAGACTCCAAGAGACCCAGTACTTC. This sequence encodes CASSLFGRLQETQYF.

The V gene is TRBV7-2, the J gene TRBJ1-1; TRBD1 might be the D (5 bases). Trimming shortened V by 2 bases and J by 7 bases, and 14 bases separated the two germline ends. This CDR3 contains 14 residues. From germline, CDR1 is SGHTA and CDR2 FQGNSA. The CDR3 protein is CASSLRPGRGEAFF. CDR3 sequence (DNA): TGTGCCAGCAGCTTAAGGCCCGGAAGGGGTGAAGCTTTCTTT. The full variable domain, rest sourced from reference TRBV7-2 and TRBJ1-1, is GAGVSQSPSNKVTEKGKDVELRCDPISGHTALYWYRQSLGQGLEFLIYFQGNSAPDKSGLPSDRFSAERTGGSVSTLTIQRTQQEDSAVYLCASSLRPGRGEAFFGQGTRLTVV.

This chain's CDR3 is CASSPRATGNSPLHF. The DNA of the CDR3 is TGTGCCAGCAGTCCTCGTGCTACAGGGAATTCACCCCTCCACTTT. The chain is built from TRBV6-5 and TRBJ1-6; perhaps TRBD1 as D (6 bases). The CDR3 is made up of 15 amino acids. V lost 5 bases, J lost 7 bases, and 15 bases lay in between. CDR1 is MNHEY and CDR2 is SVGAGI in the germline V gene.

The chain recombines TRBV27 with TRBJ1-5; 7 positions agree with TRBD1. This CDR3 has 15 amino acids. With V trimmed by 2 bases and J by 2 bases, 3 bases remained unmatched. Germline V gene lookup returns CDR1 MNHEY and CDR2 SMNVEV (reference sequence). CDR3 nucleotide sequence: TGTGCCAGCAGTTTAGAGGGGGCTGGCAATCAGCCCCAGCATTTT. It encodes CASSLEGAGNQPQHF.

The genes are TRBV10-2 and TRBJ2-1; a possible D gene is TRBD1 (5 bases). Germline CDR1 WSHSY, CDR2 SAAADI. V lost 4 bases to trimming and J lost 3 bases, with 19 bases between them. This CDR3 spans 17 amino acids. The CDR3 coding sequence is TGCGCCAGCAGTGCTAGACAGCACCTAGGCATCTACAATGAGCAGTTCTTC. Encoded protein: CASSARQHLGIYNEQFF.

J is TRBJ2-2 and V is TRBV7-9; no definite D call. CDR3 length equals 12 residues. The ends were cut back, 3 bases at V and 6 bases at J, with 5 bases in the middle. Germline V lookup: CDR1 SEHNR, CDR2 FQNEAQ (reference sequence). Here the CDR3 reads CASSLESGELFF. CDR3 bases: TGTGCCAGCAGCTTGGAGTCCGGGGAGCTGTTTTTT. The whole variable domain, remainder taken from reference TRBV7-9 and TRBJ2-2, is DTGVSQNPRHKITKRGQNVTFRCDPISEHNRLYWYRQTLGQGPEFLTYFQNEAQLEKSRLLSDRFSAERPKGSFSTLEIQRTEQGDSAMYLCASSLESGELFFGEGSRLTVL.

V gene TRBV2 combines with J gene TRBJ2-1; D uncertain. Germline CDR1 and CDR2: SNHLY and FYNNEI. The CDR3 runs to 12 residues. V was shortened by 5 bases and J by 5 bases, with 7 bases between the two germline ends. The CDR3: CASSLEDNEQFF. The CDR3 DNA sequence: TGTGCCAGCAGTTTAGAAGACAATGAGCAGTTCTTC.

The table lists this clone with a count of one. The rearrangement joins TRBV19 to TRBJ2-6, with 8 bases lining up with TRBD1. Germline V gene sequence: CDR1 LNHDA, CDR2 SQIVND (reference sequence). Germline trimming cut 1 base from V and 4 bases from J; bases unmatched to any gene: 9. The CDR3 sequence is 18 residues long. The CDR3 DNA is TGTGCCAGTAGTATAGGGACAGGGAGCCCTCGGGGGGCCAACGTCCTGACTTTC. This translates into CASSIGTGSPRGANVLTF.

This chain links TRBV28 with TRBJ2-2, with 7 bases matching TRBD1. V shed 4 bases and J 4 bases; nucleotides not matched to a gene: 9. The CDR3 consists of 16 residues. Germline-derived CDR1 and CDR2 are MDHEN and SYDVKM. The CDR3 sequence is CASSSTHRGSTGELFF. Written as DNA, the CDR3 is TGTGCCAGCAGTTCGACTCACAGGGGATCCACCGGGGAGCTGTTTTTT.